This TCR beta chain is from a study of T cells after yellow fever vaccination. For the study at large: Any fraction with a low cell number was prepared using SMART-Seq v4 Ultra Low Input. Points from the study as a whole: Post-booster samples contained most primary-vaccination clones (around 95% CD4, roughly 88% CD8).

On this clonotype: What it binds is not known.

Template-switching 5'RACE yielded the TCR cDNA; a universal primer site and UMIs were added in the process. Via MiXCR, TCRdb re-called the 5' RACE reads, giving one row per CDR3 protein. The repertoire has 200,000 to 250,000 distinct CDR3 sequences, 6.9% of them found once; the top ten carry approximately 0.87%. The sequences come from CD4+ T cells sorted from PBMCs, collected 15 days after the yellow fever booster vaccination. This clonotype was obtained from a young man who received the YFV17D yellow fever vaccine.

The CDR3: CSVEDRGGTDTQYF. CDR3 nucleotides: TGCAGCGTTGAAGATCGGGGGGGCACAGATACGCAGTATTTT. The chain combines TRBV29-1 with TRBJ2-3, with 7 bases aligning to TRBD2. V lost 0 bases to trimming and J lost 1 base; unmatched junction nucleotides: 1. Germline values: CDR1 SQVTM, CDR2 ANQGSEA. CDR3 size: 14 residues.